These T cell receptor beta chains were read from a single sample in a study of blood T cell repertoires in COVID-19. Sequenced by immunoSEQ multiplex PCR; TCRdb stores in-frame clones only, minus some. The profile shows approximately 120,000 clones, approximately 85% of them singletons. Sequencing was carried out using peripheral blood. Source of these receptors: a human donor in a cohort sampled during active COVID-19. The CDR3 runs from the conserved cysteine through the conserved F or W. Each record gives: V gene, J gene, D gene, clone size, CDR3 DNA, CDR3 protein. A D gene is named only where the DNA matches it firmly. Clone size is given for some rows only: seen once, a few or many times, or a class if the clone is expanded.

TRBV19	TRBJ2-1	.	.	TGTGCCAGTAGTATAGACAGAGCGAGGAATGAGCAGTTCTTC	CASSIDRARNEQFF
TRBV7-9	TRBJ1-1	.	.	TGTGCCAGCACCCAGGAGGGAGGGACTGAAGCTTTCTTT	CASTQEGGTEAFF
TRBV15	TRBJ1-4	TRBD1	once	TGTGCCACCAGCGGACCGGGACAGGGAGGTGAAAAACTGTTTTTT	CATSGPGQGGEKLFF
TRBV19	TRBJ1-5	TRBD1	.	TGTGCCAGTAGCCAGGACAGGACCGGCCTAAATCAGCCCCAGCATTTT	CASSQDRTGLNQPQHF
TRBV27	TRBJ2-3	TRBD1	many	TGTGCCAGCAGTTCTACCGACAGGGGGGGATACACAGATACGCAGTATTTT	CASSSTDRGGYTDTQYF
TRBV7-2	TRBJ1-1	.	.	TGTGCCAGCAGCCTTCCCCTCACGGGGAACACTGAAGCTTTCTTT	CASSLPLTGNTEAFF
TRBV12-3/TRBV12-4	TRBJ2-2	.	.	TGTGCCACCGGAGAGGCTGTCACCGGGGAGCTGTTTTTT	CATGEAVTGELFF
TRBV2	TRBJ2-1	.	.	TGTGCCAGCAGTGCCCGGGGGGCGGGGAATGAGCAGTTCTTC	CASSARGAGNEQFF
TRBV27	TRBJ2-7	.	few	TGTGCCAGCAGTTTCGAGAGGCTTGCCTACGAGCAGTACTTC	CASSFERLAYEQYF
TRBV24-1	TRBJ1-5	.	once	TGTGCCACCAGGGGCAGCCGGCCCCAGCATTTT	CATRGSRPQHF
TRBV30	TRBJ2-1	.	.	TGTGCCTGGAGCCCACAGACGCACTCCTACAATGAGCAGTTCTTC	CAWSPQTHSYNEQFF
TRBV28	TRBJ2-1	TRBD1	few	TGTGCCAGCAGTGCGACAGGGCGGAGTGAGCAGTTCTTC	CASSATGRSEQFF
TRBV11-3	TRBJ2-5	TRBD2	.	TGTGCCAGCAGCTTAGATACTAGCGGGATGGGGGAGACCCAGTACTTC	CASSLDTSGMGETQYF
TRBV4-3	TRBJ2-1	.	once	TGCGCCAGCAGCCAAGAACACTACAATGAGCAGTTCTTC	CASSQEHYNEQFF
TRBV27	TRBJ2-5	TRBD2	.	TGTGCCAGCAGTTTTCAGGGACTAGATACAGAGACCCAGTACTTC	CASSFQGLDTETQYF
TRBV25-1	TRBJ2-3	TRBD1	.	TGTGCCAGCAGAACAAGAAGACAGGGAATGGATACGCAGTATTTT	CASRTRRQGMDTQYF
TRBV2	TRBJ2-3	TRBD1	.	TGTGCCAGCAGTCGACAGGGGTCGGGCACAGATACGCAGTATTTT	CASSRQGSGTDTQYF
TRBV6-1	TRBJ2-5	.	.	TGTGCCAGCAGTGCCCTAGGGGGAGGGGGGAGGATCCAGTACTTC	CASSALGGGGRIQYF
TRBV5-4	TRBJ1-2	.	.	TGTGCCAGCAGGGGGAGCACAGCTAATGGCTACACCTTC	CASRGSTANGYTF
TRBV10-3	TRBJ2-1	TRBD2	.	TGTGCCATCAGTGGGACTAGCGGGATCTCCTACAATGAGCAGTTCTTC	CAISGTSGISYNEQFF
TRBV5-5	TRBJ1-4	TRBD1	.	TGTGCCAGCAGCTTGAGGACAGGATCTGAAAAACTGTTTTTT	CASSLRTGSEKLFF
TRBV11-3	TRBJ2-1	.	.	TGTGCCAGCAGCACGCGGGACTTCCAACGATTCAATGAGCAGTTCTTC	CASSTRDFQRFNEQFF
TRBV19	TRBJ2-1	TRBD2	.	TGTGCCAGTAGGGCGGGACTAGCGGGAGGTGAGCAGTTCTTC	CASRAGLAGGEQFF
TRBV7-2	TRBJ2-3	TRBD2	.	TGTGCCAGCAGCTTAGTCCCCGGGAGGTCAGATACGCAGTATTTT	CASSLVPGRSDTQYF
TRBV9	TRBJ1-3	TRBD1	.	TGTGCCAGCAGCGTGGGACAGGGTTTGGTTAACACCATATATTTT	CASSVGQGLVNTIYF
TRBV7-3	TRBJ2-7	TRBD1	.	TGTGCCAGCAGCCCGGACAGGGGGCGCTTAGACGAGCAGTACTTC	CASSPDRGRLDEQYF
TRBV12-5	TRBJ2-3	.	.	TGTGCTAGTGGTTTGGTATTGGACATACACAGCGATACGCAGTATTTT	CASGLVLDIHSDTQYF
TRBV9	TRBJ2-7	TRBD1	.	TGTGCCAGCAGCGCGAGGGACAGCCCGACATACGAGCAGTACTTC	CASSARDSPTYEQYF
TRBV6-2/TRBV6-3	TRBJ1-5	TRBD1	.	TGTGCCAGCAGTTACTCGACAGGGGGAAGCAATCAGCCCCAGCATTTT	CASSYSTGGSNQPQHF
TRBV27	TRBJ1-6	.	.	TGTGCCAGCAGTTTAGAGGTCAGAAGGACCTATAATTCACCCCTCCACTTT	CASSLEVRRTYNSPLHF
TRBV3-1/TRBV3-2	TRBJ2-1	.	.	TGTGCCAGCAGCCAACGACTAGCCTACAATGAGCAGTTCTTC	CASSQRLAYNEQFF
TRBV6-6	TRBJ2-1	TRBD2	.	TGTGCCAGCAGTTACGAAGGGACTAGCGGGGTCAATGAGCAGTTCTTC	CASSYEGTSGVNEQFF
TRBV13	TRBJ2-1	TRBD2	.	TGTGCCAGCAGCTTAGGTGGTGGGACTAGAGATGAGCAGTTCTTC	CASSLGGGTRDEQFF
TRBV7-2	TRBJ2-3	TRBD2	.	TGTGCCAGCAGCTCTAGCGGGGCACCAGATACGCAGTATTTT	CASSSSGAPDTQYF
TRBV7-9	TRBJ2-3	.	.	TGTGCCAGCAGCCCCATTGGGGGGAGCACAGATACGCAGTATTTT	CASSPIGGSTDTQYF
TRBV24-1	TRBJ2-1	TRBD1	.	TGTGCCACCAGTGATTTGGGACAGGGAGATGAGCAGTTCTTC	CATSDLGQGDEQFF
TRBV7-2	TRBJ2-3	TRBD2	.	TGTGCCAGCAGCCCTCACCGCGGGGGGCGTGTTACGCAGTATTTT	CASSPHRGGRVTQYF
TRBV2	TRBJ1-1	.	.	TGTGCCAGCAGTGAGGGTGGACAGACGAACACTGAAGCTTTCTTT	CASSEGGQTNTEAFF
TRBV14	TRBJ2-1	.	.	TGTGCCAGCAGCCAACTTCAGGGGAGCTCCTACAATGAGCAGTTCTTC	CASSQLQGSSYNEQFF
TRBV18	TRBJ2-1	TRBD1	.	TGTGCCAGCTCACCGCCGGGACAGGGAATTAATGAGCAGTTCTTC	CASSPPGQGINEQFF
TRBV19	TRBJ1-5	.	.	TGTGCCAGTAGAATAACTGGTGATCAGCCCCAGCATTTT	CASRITGDQPQHF
TRBV5-6	TRBJ2-1	.	.	TGTGCCAGCAGCTTGGCCGGGGACAATGAGCAGTTCTTC	CASSLAGDNEQFF
TRBV11-2	TRBJ2-1	TRBD2	.	TGTGCCAGCAGCTTAGGCCCTAGCGGGGGAGACAATGAGCAGTTCTTC	CASSLGPSGGDNEQFF
TRBV4-1	TRBJ2-5	TRBD1	.	TGCGCCAGCAGGGTGGACAGGGGGCGCGGAGAGACCCAGTACTTC	CASRVDRGRGETQYF
TRBV5-1	TRBJ2-2	TRBD2	.	TGCGCCAGCAGCTTGCTAGCGGGGGTCACCGGGGAGCTGTTTTTT	CASSLLAGVTGELFF
TRBV19	TRBJ2-2	.	.	TGTGCCAGTAGTCCGGTTAGGGGCACCGGGGAGCTGTTTTTT	CASSPVRGTGELFF
TRBV6-4	TRBJ2-3	TRBD2	.	TGTGCCAGCAGTGACTCGACTAGCGGGGGGGCAGATACGCAGTATTTT	CASSDSTSGGADTQYF
TRBV5-4	TRBJ2-2	.	.	TGTGCCAGCAGTCTGGGCTGGGACACCGGGGAGCTGTTTTTT	CASSLGWDTGELFF
TRBV7-8	TRBJ2-1	TRBD2	.	TGTGCCAGCAGCTTAGCCTCGGGGGGGGGAGTAAATGAGCAGTTCTTC	CASSLASGGGVNEQFF